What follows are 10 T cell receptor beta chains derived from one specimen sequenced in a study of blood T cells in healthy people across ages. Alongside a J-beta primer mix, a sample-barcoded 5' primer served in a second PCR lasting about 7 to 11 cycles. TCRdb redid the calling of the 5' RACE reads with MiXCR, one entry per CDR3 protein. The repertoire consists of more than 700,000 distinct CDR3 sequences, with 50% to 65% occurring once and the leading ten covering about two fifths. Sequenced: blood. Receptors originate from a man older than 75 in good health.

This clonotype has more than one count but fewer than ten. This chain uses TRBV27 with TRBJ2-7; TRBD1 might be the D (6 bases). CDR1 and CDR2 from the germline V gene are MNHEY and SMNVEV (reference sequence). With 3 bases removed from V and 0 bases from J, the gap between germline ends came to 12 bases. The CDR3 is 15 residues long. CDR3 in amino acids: CASSLQGLSSYEQYF. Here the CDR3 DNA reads TGTGCCAGCAGTTTGCAGGGGTTGAGCTCCTACGAGCAGTACTTC.

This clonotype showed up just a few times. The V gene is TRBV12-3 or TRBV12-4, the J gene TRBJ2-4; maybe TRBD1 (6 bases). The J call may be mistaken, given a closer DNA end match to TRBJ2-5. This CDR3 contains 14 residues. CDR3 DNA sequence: TGTGCCAGCAGTCAAAACAGGGTGAGAGAGACCCAGTACTTC. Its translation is CASSQNRVRETQYF.

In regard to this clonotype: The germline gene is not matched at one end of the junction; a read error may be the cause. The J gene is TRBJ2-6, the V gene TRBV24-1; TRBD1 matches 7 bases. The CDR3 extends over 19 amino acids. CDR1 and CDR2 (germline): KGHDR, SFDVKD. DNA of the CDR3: TGTGCCATCAGTGATCCGGCCGGGACAGATTTTCCTGGGGCCAACGTCCTGACTTTC. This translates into CAISDPAGTDFPGANVLTF.

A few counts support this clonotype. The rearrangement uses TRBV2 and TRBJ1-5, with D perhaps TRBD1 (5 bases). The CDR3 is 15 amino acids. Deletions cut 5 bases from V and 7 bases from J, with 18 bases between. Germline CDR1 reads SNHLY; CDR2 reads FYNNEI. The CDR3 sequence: CASSLDGAPQQPQHF. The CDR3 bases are TGTGCCAGCAGTCTGGACGGGGCCCCTCAACAGCCCCAGCATTTT.

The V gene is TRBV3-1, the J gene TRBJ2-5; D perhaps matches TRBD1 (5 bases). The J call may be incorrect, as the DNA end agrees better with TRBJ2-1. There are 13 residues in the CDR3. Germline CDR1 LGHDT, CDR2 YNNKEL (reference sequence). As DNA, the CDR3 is TGTGCCAGCAGCCAAGGGGGCGTGAAGACCCAGTTCTTC. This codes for CASSQGGVKTQFF.

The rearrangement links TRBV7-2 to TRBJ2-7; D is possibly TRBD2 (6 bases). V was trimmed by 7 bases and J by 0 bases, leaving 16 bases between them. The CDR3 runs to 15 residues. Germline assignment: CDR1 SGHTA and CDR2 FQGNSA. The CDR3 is CASTLWDGSSYEQYF. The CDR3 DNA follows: TGTGCCAGCACCCTGTGGGACGGGAGCTCCTACGAGCAGTACTTC.

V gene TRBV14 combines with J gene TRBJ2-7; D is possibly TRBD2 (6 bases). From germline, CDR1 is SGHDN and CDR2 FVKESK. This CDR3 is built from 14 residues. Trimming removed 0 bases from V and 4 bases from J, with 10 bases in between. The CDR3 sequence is CASSQERGSYEQYF. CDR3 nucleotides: TGTGCCAGCAGCCAAGAGCGGGGTTCATACGAGCAGTACTTC.

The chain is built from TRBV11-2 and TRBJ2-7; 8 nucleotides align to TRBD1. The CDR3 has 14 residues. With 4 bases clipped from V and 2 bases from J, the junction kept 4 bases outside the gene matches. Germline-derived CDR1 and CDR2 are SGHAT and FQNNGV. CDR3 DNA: TGTGCCAGCAGCTCGACAGGGGTCCCCTACGAGCAGTACTTC. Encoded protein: CASSSTGVPYEQYF.

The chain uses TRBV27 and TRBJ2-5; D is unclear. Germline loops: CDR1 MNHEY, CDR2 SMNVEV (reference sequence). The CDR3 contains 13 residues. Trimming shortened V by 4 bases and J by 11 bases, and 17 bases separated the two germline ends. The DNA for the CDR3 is TGTGCCAGCAGTTCGGACGGTTGGGGTGAGCAGTACTTC. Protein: CASSSDGWGEQYF.

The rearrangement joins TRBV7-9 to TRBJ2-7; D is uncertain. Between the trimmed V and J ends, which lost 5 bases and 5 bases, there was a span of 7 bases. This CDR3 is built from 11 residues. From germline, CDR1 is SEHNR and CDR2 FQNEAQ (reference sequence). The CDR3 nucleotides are TGTGCCAGCAGCCAGTCCCACGAGCAGTACTTC. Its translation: CASSQSHEQYF.